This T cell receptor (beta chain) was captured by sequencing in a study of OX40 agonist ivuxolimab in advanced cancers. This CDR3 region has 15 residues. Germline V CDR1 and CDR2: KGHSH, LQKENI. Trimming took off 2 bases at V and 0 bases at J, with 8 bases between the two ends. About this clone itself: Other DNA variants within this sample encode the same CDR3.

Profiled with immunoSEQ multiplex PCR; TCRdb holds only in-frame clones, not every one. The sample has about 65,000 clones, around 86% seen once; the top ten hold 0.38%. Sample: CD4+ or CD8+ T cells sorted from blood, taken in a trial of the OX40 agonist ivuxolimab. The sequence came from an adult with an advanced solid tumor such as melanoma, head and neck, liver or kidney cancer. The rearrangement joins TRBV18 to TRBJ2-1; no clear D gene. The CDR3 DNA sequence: TGTGCCAGCTCACCAGACCAGAGCTCCTACAATGAGCAGTTCTTC. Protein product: CASSPDQSSYNEQFF.